This TCR beta chain was captured by sequencing in a study of shared clonotypes between healthy human individuals. Study background: For every donor, three CD4 naive, three CD4 memory, two CD8 naive and one CD8 memory plates were used.

Naive CD8 populations comprised CD45RO-negative cells positively selected for CCR7, excluding terminally differentiated effector memory CD45RA+ cells. This CDR3 is 14 amino acids long. Losses at the gene ends were 7 bases for V and 3 bases for J; bases not matched to a gene: 8. Germline loops: CDR1 SNHLY, CDR2 FYNNEI. Sequencing used immunoSEQ multiplex PCR; TCRdb keeps in-frame clones, though not all of them. The repertoire includes about 680,000 clones, roughly 94% of them detected once, and 24% sits in the top ten. The sequence was obtained from a man aged 25 to 45 in good health. Material for sequencing was naive CD8+ T cells sorted from blood. The genes are TRBV2 and TRBJ2-7; TRBD2 matches 8 bases. Here the CDR3 DNA reads TGTGCCAGCACTTTAGCTAGCGGGCGCTACGAGCAGTACTTC. As protein: CASTLASGRYEQYF.